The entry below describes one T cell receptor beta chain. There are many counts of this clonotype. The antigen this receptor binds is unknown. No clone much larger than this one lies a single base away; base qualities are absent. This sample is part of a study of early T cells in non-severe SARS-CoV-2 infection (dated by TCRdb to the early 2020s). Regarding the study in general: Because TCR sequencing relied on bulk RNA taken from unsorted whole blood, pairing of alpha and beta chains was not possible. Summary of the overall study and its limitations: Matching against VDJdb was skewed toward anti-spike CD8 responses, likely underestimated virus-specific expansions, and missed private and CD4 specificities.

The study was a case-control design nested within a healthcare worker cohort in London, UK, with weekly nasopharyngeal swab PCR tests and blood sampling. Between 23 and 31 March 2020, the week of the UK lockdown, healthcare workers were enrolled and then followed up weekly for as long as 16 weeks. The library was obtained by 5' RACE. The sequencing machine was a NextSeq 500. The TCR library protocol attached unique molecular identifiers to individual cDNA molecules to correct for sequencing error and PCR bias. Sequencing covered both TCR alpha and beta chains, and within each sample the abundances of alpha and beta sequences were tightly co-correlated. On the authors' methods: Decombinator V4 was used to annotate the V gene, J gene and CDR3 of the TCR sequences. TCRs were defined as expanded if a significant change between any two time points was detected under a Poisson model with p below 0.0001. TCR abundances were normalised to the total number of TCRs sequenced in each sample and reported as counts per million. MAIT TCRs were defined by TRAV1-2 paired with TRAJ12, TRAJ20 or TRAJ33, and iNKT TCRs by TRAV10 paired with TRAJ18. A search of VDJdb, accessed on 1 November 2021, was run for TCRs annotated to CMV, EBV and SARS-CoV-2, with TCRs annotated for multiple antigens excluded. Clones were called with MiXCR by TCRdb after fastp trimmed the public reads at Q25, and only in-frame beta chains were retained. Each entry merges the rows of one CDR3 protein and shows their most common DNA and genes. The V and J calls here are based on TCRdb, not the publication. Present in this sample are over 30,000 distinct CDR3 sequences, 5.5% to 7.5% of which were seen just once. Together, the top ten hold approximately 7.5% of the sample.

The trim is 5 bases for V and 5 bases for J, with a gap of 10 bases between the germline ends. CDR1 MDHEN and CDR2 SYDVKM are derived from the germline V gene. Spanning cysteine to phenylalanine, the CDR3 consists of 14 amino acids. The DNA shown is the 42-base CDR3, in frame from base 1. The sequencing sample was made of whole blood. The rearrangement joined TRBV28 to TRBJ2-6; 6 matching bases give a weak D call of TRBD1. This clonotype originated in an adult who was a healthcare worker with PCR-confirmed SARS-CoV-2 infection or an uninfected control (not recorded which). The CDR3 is CASSTQGWANVLTF. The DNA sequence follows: TGTGCCAGCAGTACACAGGGCTGGGCCAACGTCCTGACTTTC.